This entry lists 10 T cell receptor beta chains sequenced from one sample in a study of CD8 T cells in ankylosing spondylitis. TCRdb processed the 5' RACE reads anew with MiXCR; each CDR3 protein has one entry. The repertoire holds some 250,000 distinct CDR3 sequences, with approximately 12% as singletons. Sequences were obtained from blood, either unsorted or a sorted T cell fraction (not recorded which). The source of these receptors is a male donor with ankylosing spondylitis or in good health (not recorded which).

The sample holds many counts of this clonotype. The chain joins TRBV20-1 to TRBJ2-5, with TRBD2 identical over 8 bases. The ends lost 3 bases at V and 5 bases at J; junction bases unmatched: 11. CDR1 and CDR2 (germline): DFQATT, SNEGSKA (reference sequence). This CDR3 spans 15 amino acids. The CDR3 bases are TGCAGTGCTAGGCTTCCGGTAGCGGGGTTTGAGACCCAGTACTTC. Translating gives CSARLPVAGFETQYF.

This clonotype was detected ten times or more. The chain is built from TRBV5-1 and TRBJ1-4; TRBD1 matches 7 bases. Per germline, CDR1 SGHRS and CDR2 YFSETQ. The V segment lost 2 bases and the J segment 6 bases; nucleotides outside the gene matches: 4. This CDR3 spans 14 amino acids. This chain's CDR3 is CASSLQGPDEKLFF. For the CDR3, the DNA is TGCGCCAGCAGCTTACAGGGGCCAGATGAAAAACTGTTTTTT.

Ten or more counts support this clonotype. This chain links TRBV20-1 with TRBJ2-5; 8 nucleotides match TRBD2. With V trimmed by 4 bases and J by 1 base, 5 bases remained unmatched. The germline V gene encodes CDR1 DFQATT and CDR2 SNEGSKA (reference sequence). This CDR3 region has 14 residues. This chain's CDR3 is CSATPGTSQETQYF. The CDR3 nucleotides are TGCAGTGCTACCCCCGGGACTAGCCAAGAGACCCAGTACTTC.

This clonotype was detected only a few times. This rearrangement joins TRBV29-1 to TRBJ1-1; D perhaps matches TRBD1 (5 bases). The CDR3 consists of 11 residues. V was cut by 4 bases and J by 8 bases, with 11 bases left in between. Germline loops: CDR1 SQVTM, CDR2 ANQGSEA. In nucleotides, the CDR3 is TGCAGCGTTGCAGGGACGGCCGAAGCTTTCTTT. Amino acid sequence: CSVAGTAEAFF.

This clonotype was detected a few times. The chain links TRBV18 to TRBJ1-2; D perhaps matches TRBD1 (5 bases). The V end was cut by 6 bases, the J end by 5 bases, with 19 bases between. Germline CDR1 KGHSH, CDR2 LQKENI. The CDR3 sequence is 15 residues long. Here the CDR3 DNA reads TGTGCCAGCTCCGAAGACGGGGGGAAGGCTTATGGCTACACCTTC. Translated: CASSEDGGKAYGYTF.

The gene calls are TRBV5-1 and TRBJ1-1, with 7 bases that match TRBD1. The V and J ends lost 5 bases and 2 bases, in that order; junction bases with no gene match: 9. The germline V gene encodes CDR1 SGHRS and CDR2 YFSETQ. This CDR3 is built from 15 residues. In DNA form, the CDR3 reads TGCGCCAGCAGACCCCCTGACAGGGCAAACACTGAAGCTTTCTTT. It specifies CASRPPDRANTEAFF.

This chain uses TRBV5-1 with TRBJ2-7; maybe TRBD1 (5 bases). Germline CDR1 is SGHRS and CDR2 is YFSETQ. The CDR3 is made up of 13 amino acids. Trimming stripped 4 bases from V and 5 bases from J, with 13 bases between. The CDR3 here is CASSQPTANEQYF. CDR3 sequence (DNA): TGCGCCAGCAGCCAGCCGACAGCGAACGAGCAGTACTTC.

In this sample, this clonotype turned up many times. The V gene is TRBV5-1, the J gene TRBJ1-1; perhaps TRBD1 as D (5 bases). The CDR3 loop spans 14 amino acids. In germline, CDR1 is SGHRS, CDR2 YFSETQ. Trimming took off 2 bases at V and 6 bases at J, with 14 bases between the two ends. This CDR3 is CASSLTSGTAEAFF. In DNA form, the CDR3 reads TGCGCCAGCAGCTTAACTTCCGGGACGGCTGAAGCTTTCTTT. Drawing the rest from reference TRBV5-1 and TRBJ1-1, the complete variable domain is KAGVTQTPRYLIKTRGQQVTLSCSPISGHRSVSWYQQTPGQGLQFLFEYFSETQRNKGNFPGRFSGRQFSNSRSEMNVSTLELGDSALYLCASSLTSGTAEAFFGQGTRLTVV.

The chain uses TRBV27 and TRBJ2-7; TRBD2 agrees at 12 bases. Germline V lookup: CDR1 MNHEY, CDR2 SMNVEV (reference sequence). The CDR3 has 19 amino acids. Unmatched junction bases numbered 14, after V lost 3 bases and J lost 2 bases. CDR3 DNA sequence: TGTGCCAGCAGTTTTATGGTGCCGGGGACTAGCGGGCCAACCTACGAGCAGTACTTC. Its translation is CASSFMVPGTSGPTYEQYF.

This chain links TRBV7-2 with TRBJ2-1; 8 positions agree with TRBD2. Per germline, CDR1 SGHTA and CDR2 FQGNSA. CDR3 length equals 15 residues. Trimming removed 1 base from V and 5 bases from J; junction bases left unmatched: 4. CDR3 protein: CASSLEVSGNNEQFF. The DNA of the CDR3 is TGTGCCAGCAGCTTAGAGGTTAGCGGGAACAATGAGCAGTTCTTC.